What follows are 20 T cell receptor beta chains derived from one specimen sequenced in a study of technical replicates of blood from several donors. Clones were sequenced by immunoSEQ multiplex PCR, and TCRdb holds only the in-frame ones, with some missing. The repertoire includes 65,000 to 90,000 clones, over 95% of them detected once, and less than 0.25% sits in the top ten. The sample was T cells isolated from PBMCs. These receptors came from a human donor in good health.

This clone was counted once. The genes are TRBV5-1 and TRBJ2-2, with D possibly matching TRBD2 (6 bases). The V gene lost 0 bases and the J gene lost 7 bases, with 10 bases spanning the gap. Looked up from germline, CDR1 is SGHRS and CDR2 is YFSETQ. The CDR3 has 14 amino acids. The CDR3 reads CASSLVGGSGELFF. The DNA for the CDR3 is TGCGCCAGCAGCTTGGTCGGGGGTAGCGGGGAGCTGTTTTTT.

This chain's CDR3 is CAVTGANVLTF. The CDR3 bases are TGTGCCGTTACTGGGGCCAACGTCCTGACTTTC. The chain couples TRBV6-5 to TRBJ2-6, with D unclear. V was cut by 11 bases and J by 2 bases, with 4 bases left in between. The germline V gene has CDR1 MNHEY and CDR2 SVGAGI. CDR3 length: 11 amino acids.

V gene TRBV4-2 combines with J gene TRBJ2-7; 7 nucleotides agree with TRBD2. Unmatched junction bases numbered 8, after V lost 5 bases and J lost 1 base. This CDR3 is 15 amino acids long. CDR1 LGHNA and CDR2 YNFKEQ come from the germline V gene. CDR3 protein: CASSSSWGGSYEQYF. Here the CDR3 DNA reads TGTGCCAGCAGCTCCTCCTGGGGGGGGTCCTACGAGCAGTACTTC.

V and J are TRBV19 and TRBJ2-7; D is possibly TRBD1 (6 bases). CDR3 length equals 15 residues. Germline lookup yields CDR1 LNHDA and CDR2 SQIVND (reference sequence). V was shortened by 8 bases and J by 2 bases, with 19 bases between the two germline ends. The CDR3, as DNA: TGTGCCAGTTCTCACGGCCCAGGGGTCGCCTACGAGCAGTACTTC. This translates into CASSHGPGVAYEQYF.

The CDR3 loop reads CASSLAGAIPYEQYF. The CDR3, as DNA: TGTGCCAGCAGCTTGGCTGGAGCCATCCCCTACGAGCAGTACTTC. The chain employs TRBV5-6 and TRBJ2-7; D not resolved. Trimming shortened V by 0 bases and J by 2 bases, and 12 bases separated the two germline ends. The CDR3 sequence is 15 residues long. Per the germline V gene, CDR1 is SGHDT and CDR2 is YYEEEE.

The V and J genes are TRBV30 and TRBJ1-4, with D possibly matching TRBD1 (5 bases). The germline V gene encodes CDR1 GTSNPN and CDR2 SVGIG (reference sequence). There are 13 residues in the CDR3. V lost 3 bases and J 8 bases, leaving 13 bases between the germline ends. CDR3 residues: CAWRTFRGEKLFF. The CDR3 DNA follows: TGTGCCTGGAGAACTTTCCGGGGGGAAAAACTGTTTTTT.

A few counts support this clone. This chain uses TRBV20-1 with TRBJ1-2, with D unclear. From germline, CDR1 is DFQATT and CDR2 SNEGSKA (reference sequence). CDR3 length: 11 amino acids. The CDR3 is CTYTAGYGYTF. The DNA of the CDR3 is TGCACCTATACGGCGGGCTATGGCTACACCTTC.

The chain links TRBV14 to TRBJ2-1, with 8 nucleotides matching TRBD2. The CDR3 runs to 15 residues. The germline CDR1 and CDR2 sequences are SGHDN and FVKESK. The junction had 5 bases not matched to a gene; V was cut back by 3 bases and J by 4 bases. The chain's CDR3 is CASSHGRALYNEQFF. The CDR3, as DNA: TGTGCCAGCAGCCACGGGAGGGCCCTTTACAATGAGCAGTTCTTC.

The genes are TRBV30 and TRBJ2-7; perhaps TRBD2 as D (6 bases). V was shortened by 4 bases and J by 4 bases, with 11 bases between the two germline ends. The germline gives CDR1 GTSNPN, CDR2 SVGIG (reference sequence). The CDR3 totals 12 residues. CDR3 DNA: TGTGCCTGGATACATGCGGGATACGAGCAGTACTTC. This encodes CAWIHAGYEQYF.

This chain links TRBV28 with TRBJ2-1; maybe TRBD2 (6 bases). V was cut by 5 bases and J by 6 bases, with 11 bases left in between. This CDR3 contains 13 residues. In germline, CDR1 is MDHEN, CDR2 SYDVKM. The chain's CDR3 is CASSLRLGNEQFF. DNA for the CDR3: TGTGCCAGCAGTCTCCGACTAGGCAATGAGCAGTTCTTC.

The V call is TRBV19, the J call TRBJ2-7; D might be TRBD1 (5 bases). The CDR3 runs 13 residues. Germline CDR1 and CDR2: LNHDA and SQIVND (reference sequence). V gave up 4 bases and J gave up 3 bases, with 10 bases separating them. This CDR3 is CASSRQTDYEQYF. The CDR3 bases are TGTGCCAGTAGTAGACAGACGGACTACGAGCAGTACTTC.

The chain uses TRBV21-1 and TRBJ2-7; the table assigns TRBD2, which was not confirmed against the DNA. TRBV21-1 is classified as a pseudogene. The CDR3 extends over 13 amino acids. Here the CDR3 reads CASSTPSPYEQYF. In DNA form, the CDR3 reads TGTGCCAGCAGCACCCCGTCTCCTTACGAGCAGTACTTC.

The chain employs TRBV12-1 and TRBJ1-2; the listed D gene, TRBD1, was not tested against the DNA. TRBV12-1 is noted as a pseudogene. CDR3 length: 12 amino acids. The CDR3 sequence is CASRHRVCGYTF. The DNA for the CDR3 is TGTGCCAGCAGACACAGGGTTTGCGGCTACACCTTC.

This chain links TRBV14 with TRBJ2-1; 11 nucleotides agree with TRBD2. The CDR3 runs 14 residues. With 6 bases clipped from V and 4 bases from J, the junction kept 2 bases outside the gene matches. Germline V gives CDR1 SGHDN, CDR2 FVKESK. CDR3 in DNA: TGTGCCAGCAGACTAGCGGGAGTTTACAATGAGCAGTTCTTC. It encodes CASRLAGVYNEQFF.

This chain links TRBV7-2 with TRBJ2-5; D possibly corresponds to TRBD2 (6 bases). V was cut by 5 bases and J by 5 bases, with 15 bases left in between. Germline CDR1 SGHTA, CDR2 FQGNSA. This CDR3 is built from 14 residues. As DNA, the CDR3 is TGTGCCAGCAGCCCATACGGGGGATGGGAGACCCAGTACTTC. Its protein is CASSPYGGWETQYF.

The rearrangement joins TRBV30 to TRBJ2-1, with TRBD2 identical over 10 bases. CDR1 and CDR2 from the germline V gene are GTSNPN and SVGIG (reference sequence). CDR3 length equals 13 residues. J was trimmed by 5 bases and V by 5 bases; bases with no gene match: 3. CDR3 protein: CAWGGLADNEQFF. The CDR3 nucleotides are TGTGCCTGGGGTGGACTAGCGGACAATGAGCAGTTCTTC.

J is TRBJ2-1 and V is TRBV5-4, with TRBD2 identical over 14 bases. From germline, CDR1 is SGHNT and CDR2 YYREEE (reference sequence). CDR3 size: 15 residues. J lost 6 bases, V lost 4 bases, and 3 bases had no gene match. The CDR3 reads CASSRGLAGANEQFF. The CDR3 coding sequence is TGTGCCAGCAGCCGGGGACTAGCGGGAGCCAATGAGCAGTTCTTC.

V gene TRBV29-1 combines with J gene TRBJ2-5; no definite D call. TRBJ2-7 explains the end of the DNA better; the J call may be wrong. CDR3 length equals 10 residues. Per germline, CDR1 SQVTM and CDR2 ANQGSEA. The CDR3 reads CSVEDYEQYF. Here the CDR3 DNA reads TGCAGCGTTGAGGACTACGAGCAGTACTTC.

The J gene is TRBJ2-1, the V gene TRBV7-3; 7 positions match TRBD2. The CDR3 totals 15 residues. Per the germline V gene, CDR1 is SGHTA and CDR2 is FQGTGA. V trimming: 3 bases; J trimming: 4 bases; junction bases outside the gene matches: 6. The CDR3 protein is CASSLIPSGYNEQFF. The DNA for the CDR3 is TGTGCCAGCAGCTTGATTCCTAGCGGATACAATGAGCAGTTCTTC.

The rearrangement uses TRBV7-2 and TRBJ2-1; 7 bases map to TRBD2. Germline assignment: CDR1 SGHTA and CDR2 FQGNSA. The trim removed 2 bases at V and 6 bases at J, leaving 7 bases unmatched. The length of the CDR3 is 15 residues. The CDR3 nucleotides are TGTGCCAGCAGCTTAAGCGGGATTTGGGGCAATGAGCAGTTCTTC. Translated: CASSLSGIWGNEQFF. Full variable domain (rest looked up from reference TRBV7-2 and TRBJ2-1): GAGVSQSPSNKVTEKGKDVELRCDPISGHTALYWYRQSLGQGLEFLIYFQGNSAPDKSGLPSDRFSAERTGGSVSTLTIQRTQQEDSAVYLCASSLSGIWGNEQFFGPGTRLTVL.